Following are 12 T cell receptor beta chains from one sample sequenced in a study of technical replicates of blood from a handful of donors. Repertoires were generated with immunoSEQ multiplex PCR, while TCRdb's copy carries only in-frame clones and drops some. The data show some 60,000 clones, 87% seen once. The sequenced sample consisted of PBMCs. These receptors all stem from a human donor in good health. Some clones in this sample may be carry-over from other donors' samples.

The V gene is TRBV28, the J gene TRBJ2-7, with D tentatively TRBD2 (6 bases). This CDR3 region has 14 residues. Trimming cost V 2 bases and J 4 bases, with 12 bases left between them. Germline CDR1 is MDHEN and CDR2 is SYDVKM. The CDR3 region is CASSLGQEGYEQYF. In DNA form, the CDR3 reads TGTGCCAGCAGTTTAGGTCAGGAGGGTTACGAGCAGTACTTC.

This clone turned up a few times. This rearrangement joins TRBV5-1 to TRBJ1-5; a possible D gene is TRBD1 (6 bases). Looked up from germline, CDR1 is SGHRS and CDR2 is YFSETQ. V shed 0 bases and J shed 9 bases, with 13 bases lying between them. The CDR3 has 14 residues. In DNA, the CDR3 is TGCGCCAGCAGCTTGGAGGGGGACGCTTGGCCCCAGCATTTT. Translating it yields CASSLEGDAWPQHF.

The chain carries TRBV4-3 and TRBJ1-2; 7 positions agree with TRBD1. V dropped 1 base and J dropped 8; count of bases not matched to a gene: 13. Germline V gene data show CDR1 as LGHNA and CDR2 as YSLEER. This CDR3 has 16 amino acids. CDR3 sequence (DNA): TGCGCCAGCAGCCAAGGGGCAGGGGGAACTGTCGTGGGCTACACCTTC. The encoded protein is CASSQGAGGTVVGYTF.

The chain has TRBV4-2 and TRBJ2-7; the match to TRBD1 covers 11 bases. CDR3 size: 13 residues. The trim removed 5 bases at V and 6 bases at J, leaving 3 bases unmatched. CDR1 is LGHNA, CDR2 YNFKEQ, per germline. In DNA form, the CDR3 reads TGTGCCAGCAGCTACGGACAGGGGGCCGAGCAGTACTTC. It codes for CASSYGQGAEQYF.

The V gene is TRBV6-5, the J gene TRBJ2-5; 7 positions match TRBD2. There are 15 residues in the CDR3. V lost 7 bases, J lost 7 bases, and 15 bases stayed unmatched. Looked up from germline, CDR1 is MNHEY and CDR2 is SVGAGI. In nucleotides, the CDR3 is TGTGCCAGCACTCAGAAGCGGGCCCCGGGAGGGACCCAGTACTTC. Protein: CASTQKRAPGGTQYF.

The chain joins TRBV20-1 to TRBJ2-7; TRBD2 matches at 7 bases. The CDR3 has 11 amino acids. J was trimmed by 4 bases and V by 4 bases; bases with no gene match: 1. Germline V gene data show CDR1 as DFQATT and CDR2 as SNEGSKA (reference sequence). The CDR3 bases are TGCAGTGCTAACGGGAGGTACGAGCAGTACTTC. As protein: CSANGRYEQYF.

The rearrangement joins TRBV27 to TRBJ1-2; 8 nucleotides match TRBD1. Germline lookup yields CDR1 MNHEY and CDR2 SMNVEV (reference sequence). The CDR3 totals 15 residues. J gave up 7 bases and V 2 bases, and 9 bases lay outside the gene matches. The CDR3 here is CASSLGTDRDGGYTF. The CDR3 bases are TGTGCCAGCAGTTTAGGGACGGACAGGGATGGTGGCTACACCTTC.

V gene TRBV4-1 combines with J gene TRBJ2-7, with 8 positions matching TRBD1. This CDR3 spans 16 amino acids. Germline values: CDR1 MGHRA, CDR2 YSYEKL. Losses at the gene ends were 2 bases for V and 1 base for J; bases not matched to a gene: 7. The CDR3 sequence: CASSQTDRGRSYEQYF. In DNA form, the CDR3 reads TGCGCCAGCAGCCAAACCGACAGGGGAAGATCCTACGAGCAGTACTTC.

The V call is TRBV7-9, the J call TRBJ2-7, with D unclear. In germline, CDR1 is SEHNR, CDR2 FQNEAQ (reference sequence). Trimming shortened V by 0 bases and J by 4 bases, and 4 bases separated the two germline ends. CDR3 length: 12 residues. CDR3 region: CASSLATYEQYF. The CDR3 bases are TGTGCCAGCAGCTTAGCGACATACGAGCAGTACTTC. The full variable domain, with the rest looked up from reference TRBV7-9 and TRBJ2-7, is DTGVSQNPRHKITKRGQNVTFRCDPISEHNRLYWYRQTLGQGPEFLTYFQNEAQLEKSRLLSDRFSAERPKGSFSTLEIQRTEQGDSAMYLCASSLATYEQYFGPGTRLTVT.

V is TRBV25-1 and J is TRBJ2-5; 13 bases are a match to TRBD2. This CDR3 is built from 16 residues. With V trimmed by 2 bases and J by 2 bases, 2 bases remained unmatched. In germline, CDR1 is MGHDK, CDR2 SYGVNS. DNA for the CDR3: TGTGCCAGCAGTGAAGGACTAGCGGGGGTACAAGAGACCCAGTACTTC. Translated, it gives CASSEGLAGVQETQYF.

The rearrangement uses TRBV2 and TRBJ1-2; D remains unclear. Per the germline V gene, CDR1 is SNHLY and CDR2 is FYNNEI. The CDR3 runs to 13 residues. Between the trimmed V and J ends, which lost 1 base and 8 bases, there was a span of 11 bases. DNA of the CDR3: TGTGCCAGCAGTGAAGGGCCTTCGGGGGGCTACACCTTC. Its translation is CASSEGPSGGYTF.

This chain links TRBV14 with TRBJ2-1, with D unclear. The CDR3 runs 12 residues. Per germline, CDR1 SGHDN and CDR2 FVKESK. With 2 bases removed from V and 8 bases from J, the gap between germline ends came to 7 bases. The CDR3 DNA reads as TGTGCCAGCAGCCAAATAAGCGATGAGCAGTTCTTC. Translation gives CASSQISDEQFF.